This T cell receptor beta chain is from a study of blood T cell repertoires in COVID-19. Looking at the study overall: There were acute and convalescent COVID-19 samples, and they came from the United States, Italy and Spain. The analysed material was cDNA or gDNA that came from T cells, B-cell-depleted T cells, or PBMCs.

Sequencing used immunoSEQ multiplex PCR; TCRdb keeps in-frame clones, though not all of them. Altogether fewer than 250,000 clones are present, 82% being singletons, with the ten largest covering 10% to 15%. CDR3 size: 16 residues. Per the germline V gene, CDR1 is LGHDT and CDR2 is YNNKEL (reference sequence). Deletions cut 2 bases from V and 5 bases from J, with 15 bases between. Sequencing input: peripheral blood. This receptor was taken from a middle-aged woman with acute or convalescent COVID-19. The chain couples TRBV3-1 (or the pseudogene TRBV3-2) to TRBJ1-4; a possible D gene is TRBD1 (6 bases). The CDR3 sequence: CASSQSYREDNEKLFF. CDR3 nucleotide sequence: TGTGCCAGCAGCCAAAGCTACAGGGAAGACAATGAAAAACTGTTTTTT.